These 8 T cell receptor beta chains originate from one sample sequenced in a study of blood T cells in healthy people across ages. Primers used in a second PCR of roughly 6 to 11 cycles were a sample-barcoded 5' primer and a J-beta primer mix. Each CDR3 protein is one row after TCRdb ran MiXCR on the 5' RACE reads. The sample lists 1.5 million to 2 million distinct CDR3 sequences, roughly 49% seen once, with roughly 2% in the top ten. Source material: blood. These receptors were collected from a woman in her 40s in good health.

The rearrangement joins TRBV6-5 to TRBJ2-1, with TRBD1 identical over 7 bases. Germline CDR1 MNHEY, CDR2 SVGAGI. The CDR3 runs 14 residues. V was pared by 2 bases and J by 8 bases, with 6 bases of the junction left unmatched. The CDR3 region has the DNA TGTGCCAGCAGTTACGGGACAGAGATTTATGAGCAGTTCTTC. Amino acid sequence: CASSYGTEIYEQFF.

J is TRBJ1-1 and V is TRBV20-1; maybe TRBD1 (5 bases). The CDR3 is 14 amino acids. Trimming took off 6 bases at V and 4 bases at J, with 18 bases between the two ends. Looked up from germline, CDR1 is DFQATT and CDR2 is SNEGSKA (reference sequence). The CDR3 is CSATQATGPTEAFF. In DNA form, the CDR3 reads TGCAGTGCCACACAAGCTACAGGACCCACTGAAGCTTTCTTT.

This chain connects TRBV5-1 to TRBJ2-1; D is perhaps TRBD1 or TRBD2 (5 bases each). Per germline, CDR1 SGHRS and CDR2 YFSETQ. The CDR3 contains 14 residues. V was pared by 2 bases and J by 10 bases, with 16 bases between. This CDR3 reads CASSFRDGNYEQFF. The CDR3 DNA sequence: TGCGCCAGCAGCTTCCGGGACGGAAACTACGAGCAGTTCTTC.

The chain links TRBV10-3 to TRBJ2-1, with 7 bases that match TRBD1. The V segment lost 2 bases and the J segment 7 bases; nucleotides outside the gene matches: 11. Germline CDR1 ENHRY, CDR2 SYGVKD. There are 16 residues in the CDR3. The CDR3 loop reads CAISELRDSSRNEQFF. CDR3 nucleotide sequence: TGTGCCATCAGTGAGCTCCGGGACAGCTCAAGGAATGAGCAGTTCTTC.

This sequence joins TRBV9 and TRBJ2-3; the D gene could be TRBD1 or TRBD2 (5 bases each). The length of the CDR3 is 16 residues. With 3 bases removed from V and 6 bases from J, the gap between germline ends came to 20 bases. Germline V gene data show CDR1 as SGDLS and CDR2 as YYNGEE. CDR3 loop: CASSETPGRVADTQYF. CDR3 nucleotides: TGTGCCAGCAGCGAGACTCCGGGACGGGTCGCCGATACGCAGTATTTT.

J is TRBJ1-2 and V is TRBV20-1, with 8 bases aligning to TRBD1. V shed 0 bases, J shed 8 bases, and the junction held 20 bases outside the gene matches. The CDR3 consists of 18 residues. Germline loops: CDR1 DFQATT, CDR2 SNEGSKA (reference sequence). CDR3 nucleotides: TGCAGTGCTAGAGACCTTGGACAGGGCCCGCCTGGGCAGGGCGGCTACACCTTC. It yields the protein CSARDLGQGPPGQGGYTF.

The chain has TRBV12-3 or TRBV12-4 and TRBJ2-5; D unresolved. The CDR3 runs to 13 residues. The V and J ends lost 4 bases and 11 bases respectively, with 17 bases between them. The chain's CDR3 is CASSSARWDEQYF. The CDR3 nucleotides are TGTGCCAGCAGTTCGGCTAGGTGGGATGAGCAGTACTTC.

The V call is TRBV3-1, the J call TRBJ1-1, with D perhaps TRBD1 (6 bases). The CDR3 totals 15 residues. Trimming pared 6 bases from V and 4 bases from J, leaving 18 bases between. Per germline, CDR1 LGHDT and CDR2 YNNKEL (reference sequence). DNA of the CDR3: TGTGCCAGCAGTCCGACAGGCACACGTGTCACTGAAGCTTTCTTT. Translated, it gives CASSPTGTRVTEAFF.